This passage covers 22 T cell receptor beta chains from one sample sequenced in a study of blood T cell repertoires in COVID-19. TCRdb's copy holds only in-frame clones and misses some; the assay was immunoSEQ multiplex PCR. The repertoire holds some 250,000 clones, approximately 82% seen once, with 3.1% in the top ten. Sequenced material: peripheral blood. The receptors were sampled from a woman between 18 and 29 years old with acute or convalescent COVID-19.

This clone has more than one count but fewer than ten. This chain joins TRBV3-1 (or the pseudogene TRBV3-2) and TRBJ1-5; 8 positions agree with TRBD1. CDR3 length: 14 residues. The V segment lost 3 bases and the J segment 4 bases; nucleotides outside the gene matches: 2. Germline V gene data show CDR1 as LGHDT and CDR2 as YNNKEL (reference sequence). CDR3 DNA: TGTGCCAGCAGCCACCGGACAGGGAATCAGCCCCAGCATTTT. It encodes CASSHRTGNQPQHF.

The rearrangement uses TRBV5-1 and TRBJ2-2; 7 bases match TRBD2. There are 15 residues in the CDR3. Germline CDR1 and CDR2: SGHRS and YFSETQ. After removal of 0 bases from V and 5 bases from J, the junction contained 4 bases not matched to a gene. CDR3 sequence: CASSLGLAGTGELFF. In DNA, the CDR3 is TGCGCCAGCAGCTTGGGACTAGCAGGGACCGGGGAGCTGTTTTTT.

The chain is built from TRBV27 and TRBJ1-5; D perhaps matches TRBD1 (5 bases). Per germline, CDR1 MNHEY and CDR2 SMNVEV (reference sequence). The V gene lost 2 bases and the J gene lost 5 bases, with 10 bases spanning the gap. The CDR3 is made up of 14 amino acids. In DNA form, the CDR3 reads TGTGCCAGCAGTTTAGACAGCTACTATCAGCCCCAGCATTTT. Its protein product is CASSLDSYYQPQHF.

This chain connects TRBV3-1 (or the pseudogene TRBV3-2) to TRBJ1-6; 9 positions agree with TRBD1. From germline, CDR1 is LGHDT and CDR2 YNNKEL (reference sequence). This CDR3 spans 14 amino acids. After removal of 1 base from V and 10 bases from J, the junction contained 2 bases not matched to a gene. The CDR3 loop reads CASSQGDRASPLHF. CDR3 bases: TGTGCCAGCAGCCAAGGGGACAGGGCATCACCCCTCCACTTT.

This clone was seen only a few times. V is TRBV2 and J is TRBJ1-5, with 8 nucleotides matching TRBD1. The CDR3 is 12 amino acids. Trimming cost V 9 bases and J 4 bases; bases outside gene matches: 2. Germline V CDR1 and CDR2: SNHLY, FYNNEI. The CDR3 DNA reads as TGTGCCAGTCGACAGGGGAATCAGCCCCAGCATTTT. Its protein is CASRQGNQPQHF. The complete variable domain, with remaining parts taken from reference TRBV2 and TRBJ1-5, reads EPEVTQTPSHQVTQMGQEVILRCVPISNHLYFYWYRQILGQKVEFLVSFYNNEISEKSEIFDDQFSVERPDGSNFTLKIRSTKLEDSAMYFCASRQGNQPQHFGDGTRLSIL.

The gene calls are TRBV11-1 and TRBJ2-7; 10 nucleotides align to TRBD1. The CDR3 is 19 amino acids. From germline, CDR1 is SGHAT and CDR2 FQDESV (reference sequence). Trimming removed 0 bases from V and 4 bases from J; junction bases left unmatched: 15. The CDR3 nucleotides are TGTGCCAGCAGCTTAGCGCTAATGACAGGGGGCGAGGCCGTATACGAGCAGTACTTC. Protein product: CASSLALMTGGEAVYEQYF.

The CDR3 sequence: CASSFTLRGERSYEQYF. For the CDR3, the DNA is TGTGCCAGCAGCTTTACTCTACGGGGGGAGAGGTCCTACGAGCAGTACTTC. The chain carries TRBV7-9 and TRBJ2-7, with TRBD2 identical over 7 bases. Looked up from germline, CDR1 is SEHNR and CDR2 is FQNEAQ (reference sequence). V lost 3 bases and J lost 1; bases outside the gene matches: 12. CDR3 size: 17 residues. The variable domain in full, completed from reference TRBV7-9 and TRBJ2-7, reads DTGVSQNPRHKITKRGQNVTFRCDPISEHNRLYWYRQTLGQGPEFLTYFQNEAQLEKSRLLSDRFSAERPKGSFSTLEIQRTEQGDSAMYLCASSFTLRGERSYEQYFGPGTRLTVT.

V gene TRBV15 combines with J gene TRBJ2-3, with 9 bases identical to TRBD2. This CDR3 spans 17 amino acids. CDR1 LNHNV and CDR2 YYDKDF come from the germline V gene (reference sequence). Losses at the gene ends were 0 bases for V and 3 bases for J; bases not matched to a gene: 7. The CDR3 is CATSRDILAGLTDTQYF. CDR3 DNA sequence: TGTGCCACCAGCAGAGACATACTAGCGGGCTTAACAGATACGCAGTATTTT.

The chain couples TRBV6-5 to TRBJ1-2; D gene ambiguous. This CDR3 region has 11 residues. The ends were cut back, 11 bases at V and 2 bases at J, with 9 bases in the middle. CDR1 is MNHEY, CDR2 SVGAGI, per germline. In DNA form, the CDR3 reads TGTGCCGGAGGACCGAACTATGGCTACACCTTC. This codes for CAGGPNYGYTF.

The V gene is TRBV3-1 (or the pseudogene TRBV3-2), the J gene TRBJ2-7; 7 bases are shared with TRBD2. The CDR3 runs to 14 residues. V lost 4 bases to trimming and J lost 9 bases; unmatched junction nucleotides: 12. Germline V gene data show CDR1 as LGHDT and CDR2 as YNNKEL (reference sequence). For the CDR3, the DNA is TGTGCCAGCAGCCCCCGCGGGAGTGGTTCCGGGCAGTACTTC. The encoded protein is CASSPRGSGSGQYF.

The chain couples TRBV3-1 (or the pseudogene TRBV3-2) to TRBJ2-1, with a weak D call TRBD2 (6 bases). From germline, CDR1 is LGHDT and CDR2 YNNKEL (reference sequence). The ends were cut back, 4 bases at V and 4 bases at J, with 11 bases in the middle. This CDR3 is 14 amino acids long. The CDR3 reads CASSPVAGYNEQFF. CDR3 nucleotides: TGTGCCAGCAGCCCTGTCGCGGGATACAATGAGCAGTTCTTC.

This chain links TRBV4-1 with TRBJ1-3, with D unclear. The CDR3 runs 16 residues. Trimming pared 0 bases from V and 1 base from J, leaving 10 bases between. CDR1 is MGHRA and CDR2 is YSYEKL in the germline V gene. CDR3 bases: TGCGCCAGCAGCCAAGAAGGAGCAAGGTCTGGAAACACCATATATTTT. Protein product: CASSQEGARSGNTIYF.

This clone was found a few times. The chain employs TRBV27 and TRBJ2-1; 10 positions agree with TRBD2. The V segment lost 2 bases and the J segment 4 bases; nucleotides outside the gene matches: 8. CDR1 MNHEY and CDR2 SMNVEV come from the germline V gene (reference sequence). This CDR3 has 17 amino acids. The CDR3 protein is CASSLGRLAGAYNEQFF. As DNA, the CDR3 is TGTGCCAGCAGTTTAGGTCGTCTAGCGGGAGCGTACAATGAGCAGTTCTTC.

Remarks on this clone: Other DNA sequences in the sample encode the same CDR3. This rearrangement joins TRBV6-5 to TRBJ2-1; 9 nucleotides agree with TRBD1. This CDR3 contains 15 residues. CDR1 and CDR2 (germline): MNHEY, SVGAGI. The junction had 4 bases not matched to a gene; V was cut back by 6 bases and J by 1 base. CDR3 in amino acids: CASSSDRGSYNEQFF. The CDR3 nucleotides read TGTGCCAGCAGCTCCGACAGGGGGTCCTACAATGAGCAGTTCTTC.

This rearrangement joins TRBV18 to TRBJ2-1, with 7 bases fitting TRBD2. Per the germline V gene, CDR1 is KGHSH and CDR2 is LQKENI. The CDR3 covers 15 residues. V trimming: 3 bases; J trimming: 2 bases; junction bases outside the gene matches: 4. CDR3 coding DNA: TGTGCCAGCTCACCCCCCGGACTAGCCTACAATGAGCAGTTCTTC. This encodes CASSPPGLAYNEQFF.

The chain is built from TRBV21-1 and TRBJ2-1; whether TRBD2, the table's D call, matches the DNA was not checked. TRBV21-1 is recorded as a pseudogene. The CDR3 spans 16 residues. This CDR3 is CASSKGGLSSYNEQFF. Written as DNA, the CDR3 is TGTGCCAGCAGCAAAGGAGGGCTTAGCTCCTACAATGAGCAGTTCTTC.

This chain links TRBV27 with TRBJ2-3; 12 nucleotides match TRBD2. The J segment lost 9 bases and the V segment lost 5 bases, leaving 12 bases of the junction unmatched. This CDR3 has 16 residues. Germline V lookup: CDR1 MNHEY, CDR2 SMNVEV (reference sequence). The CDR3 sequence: CASSILAGGGRETQYF. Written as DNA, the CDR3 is TGTGCCAGCAGTATCCTAGCGGGAGGGGGTCGTGAAACGCAGTATTTT.

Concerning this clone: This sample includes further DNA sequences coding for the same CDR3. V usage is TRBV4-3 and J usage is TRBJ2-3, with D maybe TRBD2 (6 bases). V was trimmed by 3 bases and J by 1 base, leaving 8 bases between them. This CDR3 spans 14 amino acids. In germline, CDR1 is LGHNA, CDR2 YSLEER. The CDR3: CASSQGLGTDTQYF. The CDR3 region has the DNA TGCGCCAGCAGCCAGGGACTCGGCACAGATACGCAGTATTTT.

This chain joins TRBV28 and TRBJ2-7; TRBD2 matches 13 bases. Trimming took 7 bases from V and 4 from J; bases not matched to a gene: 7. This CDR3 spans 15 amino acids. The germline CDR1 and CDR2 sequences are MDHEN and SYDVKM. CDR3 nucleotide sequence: TGTGCCAGCACCCGCGGGACTAGCGGGATTTACGAGCAGTACTTC. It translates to CASTRGTSGIYEQYF.

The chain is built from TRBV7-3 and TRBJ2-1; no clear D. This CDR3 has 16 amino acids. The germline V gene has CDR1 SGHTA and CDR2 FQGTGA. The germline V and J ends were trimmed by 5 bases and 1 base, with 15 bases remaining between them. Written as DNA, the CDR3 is TGTGCCAGCAGCACCGGTGGGCCAGGATCCTACAATGAGCAGTTCTTC. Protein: CASSTGGPGSYNEQFF. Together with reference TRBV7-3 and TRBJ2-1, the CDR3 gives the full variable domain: GAGVSQTPSNKVTEKGKYVELRCDPISGHTALYWYRQSLGQGPEFLIYFQGTGAADDSGLPNDRFFAVRPEGSVSTLKIQRTERGDSAVYLCASSTGGPGSYNEQFFGPGTRLTVL.

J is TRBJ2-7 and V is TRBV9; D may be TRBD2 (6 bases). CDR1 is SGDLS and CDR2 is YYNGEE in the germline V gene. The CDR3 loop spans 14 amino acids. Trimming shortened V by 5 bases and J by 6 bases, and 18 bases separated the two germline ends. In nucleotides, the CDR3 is TGTGCCAGCAGTAAAACGGGACTCCCGGGCGAGCAGTACTTC. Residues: CASSKTGLPGEQYF.

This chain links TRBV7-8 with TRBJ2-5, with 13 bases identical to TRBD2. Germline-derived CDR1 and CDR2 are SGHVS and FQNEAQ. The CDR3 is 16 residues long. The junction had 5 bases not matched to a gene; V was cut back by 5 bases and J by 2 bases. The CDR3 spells CASSAGLAGRQETQYF. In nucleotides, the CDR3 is TGTGCCAGCAGCGCGGGACTAGCGGGACGACAAGAGACCCAGTACTTC.